A selection of T cell receptor beta chains follows, all from one sample in a study of blood T cell repertoires in COVID-19. Produced via immunoSEQ multiplex PCR; TCRdb's table is partial and in-frame only. This sample has 7,500 to 8,500 clones; around 84% occur once, and the top ten carry 15% to 20%. The sequenced sample consisted of peripheral blood. Receptor source: a human donor with active COVID-19. The donor label of this sample is uncertain. Each CDR3 is given with its conserved first and last residue.

length,V,J,CDR3
13,TRBV6-5,TRBJ1-1,CASSWPGNTEAFF
15,TRBV11-3,TRBJ2-1,CASSYRVRAVDEQFF
15,TRBV18,TRBJ2-7,CASSPGTSAPYEQYF
16,TRBV2,TRBJ1-2,CASSEWSVFGVDGYTF
15,TRBV21-1,TRBJ2-7,CASSKEGSGSYEQYF
17,TRBV9,TRBJ2-1,CASSPRGGFDTGNEQFF
14,TRBV6-2/TRBV6-3,TRBJ2-7,CASSLLAASYEQYF
13,TRBV19,TRBJ2-7,CASAGGTLWEQYF
19,TRBV6-4,TRBJ2-7,CASTYKGCGREYWSYEQYF
13,TRBV19,TRBJ2-2,CASIKPRNGELFF
13,TRBV11-2,TRBJ2-7,CATNRDRDYEQYF
13,TRBV6-6,TRBJ2-7,CASSMLAVYEQYF
16,TRBV28,TRBJ2-5,CASSLWTAGDQETQYF
14,TRBV28,TRBJ2-3,CASSLLGQPDTQYF
14,TRBV7-9,TRBJ2-3,CASSLLGFGDTQYF
14,TRBV6-2/TRBV6-3,TRBJ1-6,CASSYPQGNSPLHF
14,TRBV29-1,TRBJ2-5,CSVALGRQQETQYF
11,TRBV30,TRBJ2-1,CAWAIRSELFF
13,TRBV11-2,TRBJ1-5,CASSLDRDQPQHF
15,TRBV5-4,TRBJ1-1,CASNFLGGGNTEAFF
16,TRBV12-5,TRBJ2-2,CASGTIQGAGTGELFF
17,TRBV2,TRBJ2-3,CASSEALIAGRRDTQYF
15,TRBV7-2,TRBJ2-7,CASSLAGQGAYEQYF
13,TRBV28,TRBJ1-4,CASVGPNSEKLFF
19,TRBV7-8,TRBJ2-2,CASSLLPTGTSGFTGELFF
14,TRBV5-4,TRBJ2-1,CASSFGGPYNEQFF
14,TRBV7-8,TRBJ2-7,CASSSRYGAYEQYF
12,TRBV19,TRBJ1-1,CASINGGTEAFF
17,TRBV3-1/TRBV3-2,TRBJ2-4,CASSRTSGSGAKNIQYF
15,TRBV30,TRBJ2-1,CAWSVGQGLNNEQFF
12,TRBV29-1,TRBJ2-3,CSVAPTDYTQYF
13,TRBV13,TRBJ2-5,CASSPRAGETQYF
13,TRBV18,TRBJ1-1,CASSSGGNTEAFF
13,TRBV30,TRBJ2-7,CAWSAGTGREQYF
17,TRBV4-2,TRBJ2-1,CASSQEVLAGENNEQFF
16,TRBV7-2,TRBJ2-1,CASSSTLASGYNEQFF
14,TRBV5-5,TRBJ1-1,CASSLWGRGTEAFF
12,TRBV29-1,TRBJ2-1,CSGGGGYNEQFF
11,TRBV28,TRBJ1-1,CASQETGDTFF
12,TRBV19,TRBJ1-1,CASRMGGTEAFF
14,TRBV11-3,TRBJ2-7,CASSLVLSPYEQYF
13,TRBV7-8,TRBJ1-1,CASKLNLNTEAFF
13,TRBV6-6,TRBJ1-1,CASSIQGDTEAFF
17,TRBV14,TRBJ2-3,CASSRRSNEIGGDTQYF
17,TRBV5-8,TRBJ2-3,CASSLAYSGGSTDTQYF
13,TRBV29-1,TRBJ2-1,CSSIGTSGGEQFF
15,TRBV29-1,TRBJ1-1,CSVDRPGTGVGGAFF
14,TRBV9,TRBJ2-3,CASSVGAPSDTQYF
15,TRBV7-2,TRBJ2-3,CASSLLAGVPDTQYF
15,TRBV9,TRBJ2-7,CASSVGPGDIYEQYF
15,TRBV5-1,TRBJ2-2,CASSFGLNTGGELFF
15,TRBV5-4,TRBJ2-1,CASRETSGRVNEQFF
14,TRBV7-8,TRBJ2-7,CASSASGTGYEQYF
17,TRBV19,TRBJ1-1,CATRNRAGEISGTEAFF
13,TRBV7-6,TRBJ2-7,CASSFDRAGEQYF
15,TRBV7-9,TRBJ1-3,CASWGDRDSGNTIYF
18,TRBV5-5,TRBJ2-3,CASSLASGRLTWTDTQYF
16,TRBV18,TRBJ2-7,CASSEGVSGAHYEQYF
12,TRBV30,TRBJ2-3,CAWSQGADTQYF
16,TRBV9,TRBJ2-1,CASSVRSGTGNNEQFF